These T cell receptor beta chains were read from a single sample in a study of neoadjuvant anti-PD-1 for oral cavity cancer. TCRdb's table, derived via immunoSEQ multiplex PCR, lists solely in-frame clones and lacks some. Of 7,000 to 8,500 clones listed, about 54% are singletons. The material sequenced was tumor tissue, taken before nivolumab (anti-PD-1) treatment. The receptors stem from a person aged 35-79 years with oral cavity squamous cell carcinoma. The CDR3 runs from the conserved cysteine through the conserved F or W. The D gene is left open where the match is weak. For some rows the clone size is stated as once, few or many, or as a class when expanded; others skip it.

>-|TRBV6-4|TRBJ1-6|-
CASSKNLVGSPLHF
TGTGCCAGCAGTAAGAATCTTGTGGGTTCACCCCTCCACTTT
>few|TRBV6-5|TRBJ1-3|-
CASSYSSGNTIYF
TGTGCCAGCAGTTACTCATCAGGAAACACCATATATTTT
>few|TRBV5-4|TRBJ2-5|TRBD1
CASIARTGGEETQYF
TGTGCCTCCATCGCCCGGACAGGGGGTGAAGAGACCCAGTACTTC
>-|TRBV4-1|TRBJ1-3|-
CASSQEELKFGNTIYF
TGCGCCAGCAGCCAAGAAGAATTGAAATTTGGAAACACCATATATTTT
>-|TRBV5-4|TRBJ1-6|-
CASRTGPRGSPLHF
TGTGCCAGCAGAACAGGGCCTAGGGGGTCACCCCTCCACTTT
>-|TRBV9|TRBJ1-1|-
CASSPRAGPGAAEAFF
TGTGCCAGCAGCCCTAGAGCAGGGCCTGGGGCCGCTGAAGCTTTCTTT
>medium-sized|TRBV7-8|TRBJ2-7|-
CASSSGQREQYF
TGTGCCAGCAGCTCCGGACAGCGCGAGCAGTACTTC
>few|TRBV19|TRBJ1-6|-
CASKATSNNSPLHF
TGTGCCAGTAAGGCCACCTCTAATAATTCACCCCTCCACTTT
>-|TRBV6-5|TRBJ1-1|-
CASSYQGNTEAFF
TGTGCCAGCAGTTACCAGGGGAACACTGAAGCTTTCTTT
>once|TRBV5-1|TRBJ2-3|TRBD2
CASSLLAGGQGDTQYF
TGCGCCAGCAGCTTGCTAGCGGGGGGGCAGGGAGATACGCAGTATTTT
>-|TRBV5-5|TRBJ1-2|TRBD1
CASSLTPTGGYGYTF
TGTGCCAGCAGCTTGACCCCCACAGGGGGTTATGGCTACACCTTC
>-|TRBV7-2|TRBJ2-1|TRBD1
CASVSPPAGGQFF
TGTGCCAGCGTATCCCCCCCGGCAGGGGGGCAGTTCTTC
>-|TRBV2|TRBJ1-2|-
CASRAQRGNYGYTF
TGTGCCAGCAGAGCCCAAAGGGGAAACTATGGCTACACCTTC